This passage covers 8 T cell receptor beta chains from one sample sequenced in a study of cytomegalovirus exposure and HLA in healthy donors. Primers: 60 Vbeta forward and 13 Jbeta reverse. Generated by immunoSEQ multiplex PCR, the TCRdb table keeps only in-frame clones and is missing some. The table has 170,000 or so clones, more than 60% seen once. Sequencing was performed on PBMCs. The receptors were gathered from a woman in her twenties or thirties in good health and CMV-seropositive.

This chain joins TRBV11-2 and TRBJ2-2; 9 bases map to TRBD2. V dropped 2 bases and J dropped 4; count of bases not matched to a gene: 5. Germline V gives CDR1 SGHAT, CDR2 FQNNGV. The CDR3 spans 16 residues. The CDR3 reads CASSLSGGGGTGELFF. The CDR3 DNA follows: TGTGCCAGCAGCTTATCAGGCGGGGGGGGCACCGGGGAGCTGTTTTTT.

The gene calls are TRBV28 and TRBJ1-3; tentative D call: TRBD1 (5 bases). Trimming pared 7 bases from V and 0 bases from J, leaving 13 bases between. CDR1 is MDHEN, CDR2 SYDVKM, per germline. The CDR3 sequence is 15 residues long. The CDR3 sequence: CASTPADSSGNTIYF. As DNA, the CDR3 is TGTGCCAGCACCCCGGCCGACAGCTCTGGAAACACCATATATTTT.

In this sample, this clone turned up once. V and J are TRBV28 and TRBJ2-7; D ambiguous. V was trimmed by 7 bases and J by 3 bases, leaving 7 bases between them. The CDR3 runs to 11 residues. Germline V gene data show CDR1 as MDHEN and CDR2 as SYDVKM. In nucleotides, the CDR3 is TGTGCCAGCAATAACAACTACGAGCAGTACTTC. Translation: CASNNNYEQYF.

CDR3 sequence: CSVDSSSYNEQFF. DNA for the CDR3: TGCAGCGTTGATAGTAGCTCCTACAATGAGCAGTTCTTC. The V call is TRBV29-1, the J call TRBJ2-1, with D unresolved. V dropped 3 bases and J dropped 0 bases, with 6 bases sitting between them. The germline CDR1 and CDR2 sequences are SQVTM and ANQGSEA. The CDR3 consists of 13 residues.

The chain couples TRBV28 to TRBJ1-3; D may be TRBD1 (6 bases). The CDR3 is made up of 17 amino acids. V lost 3 bases and J 2 bases, leaving 17 bases between the germline ends. CDR1 is MDHEN and CDR2 is SYDVKM in the germline V gene. The CDR3 here is CASSFNRGGTTGNTIYF. The DNA for the CDR3 is TGTGCCAGCAGTTTTAATAGGGGGGGCACCACTGGAAACACCATATATTTT.

This rearrangement joins TRBV6-5 to TRBJ1-5, with 7 bases identical to TRBD1. The CDR3 loop spans 15 amino acids. Looked up from germline, CDR1 is MNHEY and CDR2 is SVGAGI. V was clipped by 6 bases and J by 4 bases; unmatched bases: 9. CDR3 region: CASRRSGTVNQPQHF. The CDR3 DNA sequence: TGTGCCAGCAGACGGTCCGGGACAGTGAATCAGCCCCAGCATTTT.

The chain has TRBV27 and TRBJ2-7; TRBD2 matches 8 bases. From germline, CDR1 is MNHEY and CDR2 SMNVEV (reference sequence). V gave up 7 bases and J gave up 5 bases; unmatched junction bases: 10. The CDR3 is 14 amino acids. Written as DNA, the CDR3 is TGTGCCAGCACTCCGGGGGGGGCCATCCACGAGCAGTACTTC. Its translation: CASTPGGAIHEQYF.

The V call is TRBV14, the J call TRBJ1-3; 9 nucleotides agree with TRBD1. The CDR3 runs 16 residues. J lost 5 bases, V lost 4 bases, and 9 bases had no gene match. Germline V gene sequence: CDR1 SGHDN, CDR2 FVKESK. CDR3 protein: CASSPRKQGARNTIYF. The DNA of the CDR3 is TGTGCCAGCAGCCCTCGAAAACAGGGGGCAAGAAACACCATATATTTT.